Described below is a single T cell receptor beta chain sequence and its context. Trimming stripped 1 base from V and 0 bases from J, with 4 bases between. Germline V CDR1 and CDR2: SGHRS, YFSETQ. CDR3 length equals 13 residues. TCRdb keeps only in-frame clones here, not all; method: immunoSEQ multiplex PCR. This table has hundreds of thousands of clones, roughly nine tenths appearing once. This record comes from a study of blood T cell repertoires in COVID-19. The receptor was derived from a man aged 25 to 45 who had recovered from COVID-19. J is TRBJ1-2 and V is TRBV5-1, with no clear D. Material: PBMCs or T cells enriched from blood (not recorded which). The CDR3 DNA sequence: TGCGCCAGCAGCTTGTCTACTAACTATGGCTACACCTTC. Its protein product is CASSLSTNYGYTF.